The clone carrying this T cell receptor beta chain was recorded only once. Its antigen remains unidentified. Sorting of CD4+ and CD8+ T cells was performed on PBMCs. Reverse transcription of extracted RNA yielded cDNA, which provided the sequencing template. Profiling relied on immunoSEQ multiplex PCR, and the TCRdb table lists in-frame clones only, not all of them. The sample includes 95,000 to 120,000 clones, 59% seen only once; the top ten take approximately 22%. The CDR3 is made up of 13 amino acids. The V and J ends lost 1 base and 12 bases, in that order; junction bases with no gene match: 9. Germline CDR1 and CDR2: GTSNPN and SVGIG (reference sequence). The data originate from a study of CD8+ T cells in alopecia areata. Study results and caveats: Resident alphabeta T-cell populations of normal skin are likewise subject to sequencing in scalp samples. For lesional scalp, especially alopecia totalis/universalis, clonality was higher than in normal scalp. Patients shared TCRs less clearly than mice did, possibly owing to HLA.

The chain uses TRBV30 and TRBJ2-7, with TRBD1 matching over 10 bases. The sample consisted of CD8+ T cells sorted from blood. This receptor was obtained from a human donor in good health. CDR3: CAWSGGTGAFPYF. DNA for the CDR3: TGTGCCTGGAGTGGGGGGACAGGGGCTTTTCCGTACTTC.